The TCR beta chain described here comes from a study of low-dose radiotherapy and immunotherapy resistance in tumors. Primers targeting TRAV and TRBV primed first-strand cDNA, covering alpha and beta chains. PCR amplification of the TCRs was performed with Phusion for 20 PCR cycles, and it relied on a constant-region primer together with a V-primer adapter. In TCRdb, the reads were re-called with MiXCR into one record per CDR3 protein. In the table there are 55,000 to 70,000 distinct CDR3 sequences, approximately 26% of which are singletons. Time point: before trial treatment. The TCR was taken from a male donor with prostate cancer. The source was PBMCs, collected before treatment.

The CDR3 nucleotides are TGTGCCAGCAGCCCTGAGTTAGTGGGACACTTCCACGAGCAGTACTTC. Translation: CASSPELVGHFHEQYF. This chain links TRBV14 with TRBJ2-7; TRBD1 might be the D (6 bases). Trimming removed 4 bases at V and 5 bases at J, with 21 bases between. The CDR3 sequence is 16 residues long. Germline-derived CDR1 and CDR2 are SGHDN and FVKESK.